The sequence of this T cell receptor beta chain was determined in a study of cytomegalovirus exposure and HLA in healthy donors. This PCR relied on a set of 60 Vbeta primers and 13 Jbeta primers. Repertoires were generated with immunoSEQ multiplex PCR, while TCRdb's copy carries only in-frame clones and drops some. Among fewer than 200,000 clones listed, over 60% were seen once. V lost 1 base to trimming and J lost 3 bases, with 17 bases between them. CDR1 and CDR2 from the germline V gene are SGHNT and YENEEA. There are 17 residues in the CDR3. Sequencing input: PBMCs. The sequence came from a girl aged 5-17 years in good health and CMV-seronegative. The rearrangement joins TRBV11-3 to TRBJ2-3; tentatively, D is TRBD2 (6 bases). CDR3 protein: CASSLGRGTGGTDTQYF. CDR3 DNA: TGTGCCAGCAGCTTAGGAAGGGGCACCGGGGGAACAGATACGCAGTATTTT.